The 7 T cell receptor beta chains below all came from one sample that was sequenced in a study of cytomegalovirus exposure and HLA in healthy donors. PCR primers comprised 60 Vbeta and 13 Jbeta primers. Repertoires were generated with immunoSEQ multiplex PCR, while TCRdb's copy carries only in-frame clones and drops some. The data contain 150,000 or so clones, about 70% of them singletons. The sample taken for sequencing was PBMCs. The receptor set was obtained from a male donor in good health and CMV-seronegative.

V is TRBV19 and J is TRBJ2-5; TRBD1 might be the D (5 bases). The CDR3 consists of 14 residues. The V and J ends lost 6 bases and 3 bases respectively, with 14 bases between them. CDR1 LNHDA and CDR2 SQIVND come from the germline V gene (reference sequence). CDR3 in DNA: TGTGCCAGTAGCCGATCCGACAGTAAAGAGACCCAGTACTTC. Translated: CASSRSDSKETQYF. Filled out from reference TRBV19 and TRBJ2-5, the complete variable domain reads DGGITQSPKYLFRKEGQNVTLSCEQNLNHDAMYWYRQDPGQGLRLIYYSQIVNDFQKGDIAEGYSVSREKKESFPLTVTSAQKNPTAFYLCASSRSDSKETQYFGPGTRLLVL.

The rearrangement joins TRBV5-8 to TRBJ1-5; maybe TRBD1 (5 bases). Germline values: CDR1 SGHTS, CDR2 YDEGEE. Trimming took 3 bases from V and 0 from J, leaving 13 bases between them. This CDR3 comprises 16 residues. The CDR3 is CASSSWGSGSNQPQHF. The CDR3 nucleotides read TGTGCCAGCAGCTCCTGGGGCTCTGGTAGCAATCAGCCCCAGCATTTT.

The J gene is TRBJ2-2, the V gene TRBV2, with TRBD1 matching over 7 bases. Germline CDR1 is SNHLY and CDR2 is FYNNEI. The CDR3 is 16 residues long. Trimming took 4 bases from V and 0 from J; bases not matched to a gene: 5. In DNA form, the CDR3 reads TGTGCCAGCAGTGTCCGGACAGGTGCGAACACCGGGGAGCTGTTTTTT. The encoded protein is CASSVRTGANTGELFF.

The J gene is TRBJ2-1, the V gene TRBV5-1; a possible D gene is TRBD2 (6 bases). There are 12 residues in the CDR3. The germline V gene has CDR1 SGHRS and CDR2 YFSETQ. V dropped 5 bases and J dropped 4 bases, with 7 bases sitting between them. The chain's CDR3 is CASREGYNEQFF. CDR3 DNA sequence: TGCGCCAGCAGGGAGGGATACAATGAGCAGTTCTTC.

The rearrangement links TRBV30 to TRBJ1-2, with 10 bases identical to TRBD1. With 5 bases clipped from V and 7 bases from J, the junction kept 7 bases outside the gene matches. CDR1 and CDR2 from the germline V gene are GTSNPN and SVGIG (reference sequence). The CDR3 has 13 residues. The CDR3 nucleotides read TGTGCCTGGGACAGGGGGCTCCCTAGTGGCTACACCTTC. The encoded protein is CAWDRGLPSGYTF.

The rearrangement links TRBV15 to TRBJ2-7; a weak D match, TRBD1 (6 bases). This CDR3 comprises 15 residues. V lost 5 bases to trimming and J lost 2 bases, with 16 bases between them. Germline lookup yields CDR1 LNHNV and CDR2 YYDKDF (reference sequence). The CDR3 here is CATSLNRDGPYEQYF. In DNA, the CDR3 is TGTGCCACCAGCCTAAACAGGGACGGGCCCTACGAGCAGTACTTC.

The chain recombines TRBV13 with TRBJ1-2, with D possibly being TRBD1 (6 bases). The CDR3 runs 15 residues. The V and J ends lost 5 bases and 6 bases respectively, with 19 bases between them. CDR1 is PRHDT, CDR2 FYEKMQ, per germline (reference sequence). CDR3 in DNA: TGTGCCAGCAGCCCCCTGAGCGGGGGCGCGGATGGCTACACCTTC. Protein sequence: CASSPLSGGADGYTF.